This T cell receptor (beta chain) was recovered during a study of blood T cell repertoires in COVID-19. Study at large: In each case, the material was cDNA or gDNA derived from T cells, B-cell-depleted T cells, or PBMCs.

CDR3 size: 14 residues. Deletions cut 4 bases from V and 7 bases from J, with 15 bases between. Germline-derived CDR1 and CDR2 are KGHDR and SFDVKD. As handled by the study authors: Reference gene primer amplification in the assay estimated nucleated cell counts. Measured with immunoSEQ multiplex PCR; TCRdb has only the in-frame clones, and not every one. The V and J calls and the clone size are those of that table, but D and trimming were determined from the DNA. The repertoire holds around 120,000 clones, with around four fifths as singletons. The sequence was obtained from a man aged 35 to 55 with active or convalescent COVID-19. Sequenced sample: peripheral blood. The chain carries TRBV24-1 and TRBJ1-2; tentatively, D is TRBD1 (6 bases). This CDR3 is CATSEQQGRGGYTF. CDR3 bases: TGTGCCACCAGTGAGCAACAGGGCCGGGGTGGCTACACCTTC.